The clone carrying this T cell receptor (beta chain) was seen many times. Thyroid ultrasound, orbital computed tomography, TRAb, serum thyroxine and clinical symptoms formed the basis of diagnosis. V lost 4 bases and J lost 3, with 14 bases in between. CDR1 and CDR2 from the germline V gene are SGHRS and YFSETQ. The CDR3 spans 14 residues. This sample is drawn from a study of Graves' ophthalmopathy and Graves' hyperthyroidism. The study amplified TCR beta CDR3 regions using RNA transcripts. RT-PCR was first run with HTBI primers, then multiplex PCR in a second round. A single record per CDR3 protein comes from TCRdb applying MiXCR to the multiplex PCR reads. In the table there are under 400,000 distinct CDR3 sequences, 15% to 20% of which are singletons.

This TCR was recovered from an adult man with Graves' ophthalmopathy. Sequenced input: peripheral blood. The gene calls are TRBV5-1 and TRBJ2-7, with D tentatively TRBD1 or TRBD2 (6 bases each). CDR3: CASSAEGGFYEQYF. CDR3 in DNA: TGCGCCAGCAGCGCGGAGGGGGGATTCTACGAGCAGTACTTC.